A selection of T cell receptor beta chains follows, all from one sample in a study of CD8 T cells in ankylosing spondylitis. TCRdb reprocessed the 5' RACE reads via MiXCR and lists one record per CDR3 protein. The table has 30,000 to 45,000 distinct CDR3 sequences, approximately 10% seen once; the top ten hold around 16%. Sequenced: blood, either unsorted or a sorted T cell fraction (not recorded which). Receptor source: a male donor with ankylosing spondylitis or in good health (not recorded which). The CDR3 runs from the conserved cysteine through the conserved F or W. The order of the fields is J gene, clone size, V gene, D gene, CDR3 DNA, CDR3 protein. A D gene is named only where the DNA matches it firmly. Clone size is shown for a subset of rows, as once, few, many or a class of expanded clone.

>TRBJ1-5|many|TRBV2|-
TGTGCCAGCGACCGGGATAGCAATCAGCCCCAGCATTTT
CASDRDSNQPQHF
>TRBJ2-7|-|TRBV6-2/TRBV6-3|TRBD2
TGTGCCAGCCGGAGACTAGCGGTGGAGCGATCCTACGAGCAGTACTTC
CASRRLAVERSYEQYF
>TRBJ2-3|many|TRBV20-1|-
TGCAGTGCTAGTCCTGTGGGGGCTAGCACAGATACGCAGTATTTT
CSASPVGASTDTQYF
>TRBJ2-1|many|TRBV7-9|TRBD2
TGTGCCAGCAGCCCCGGGACTAGCGGGAACAATGAGCAGTTCTTC
CASSPGTSGNNEQFF
>TRBJ2-5|many|TRBV11-1|-
TGTGCCAGCAGTTATCGGCAGGGGGGTTCGGAGACCCAGTACTTC
CASSYRQGGSETQYF
>TRBJ2-7|many|TRBV4-2|-
TGTGCCAGCAGCCAAGACGTATGGGGGAACTACGAGCAGTACTTC
CASSQDVWGNYEQYF
>TRBJ2-3|-|TRBV30|-
TGTGCCTGGAGTAGGAAAGCAGGGGATACGCAGTATTTT
CAWSRKAGDTQYF
>TRBJ1-1|many|TRBV4-3|-
TGCGCCAGCAGCCAAGTTTCGGGGAACACTGAAGCTTTCTTT
CASSQVSGNTEAFF
>TRBJ1-3|many|TRBV9|-
TGTGCCAGCAGCGTAGAGGGGGGCAGGGATGGCACCATATATTTT
CASSVEGGRDGTIYF
>TRBJ2-3|many|TRBV6-5|TRBD2
TGTGCCAGCAGTTACTGGCGGGAGGGCACAGATACGCAGTATTTT
CASSYWREGTDTQYF
>TRBJ2-1|-|TRBV6-5|TRBD2
TGTGCCAGCAGTTACGCAGTTCGGACTAGCGGCGGCAATCAGCAGTTCTTC
CASSYAVRTSGGNQQFF
>TRBJ2-2|many|TRBV19|-
TGTGCCAGTAGTTCCTTGAGGGCAACGAACACCGGGGAGCTGTTTTTT
CASSSLRATNTGELFF
>TRBJ2-1|few|TRBV12-2|-
TGTGCAAGTCGCTTAGTCGGTAGAGACTCCGGAACAACTGAGCAGTTCTTC
CASRLVGRDSGTTEQFF
>TRBJ2-3|-|TRBV20-1|-
TGCAGTGCTAGAGATCCGGGCCAGGGGATCACAGATACGCAGTATTTT
CSARDPGQGITDTQYF
>TRBJ2-2|many|TRBV12-3/TRBV12-4|-
TGTGCCAGCAGTCCCGGGTCCTACACCGGGGAGCTGTTTTTT
CASSPGSYTGELFF
>TRBJ1-1|many|TRBV3-1|-
TGTGCCAGCAGCCAAGATGGGCAAGTCACTGAAGCTTTCTTT
CASSQDGQVTEAFF